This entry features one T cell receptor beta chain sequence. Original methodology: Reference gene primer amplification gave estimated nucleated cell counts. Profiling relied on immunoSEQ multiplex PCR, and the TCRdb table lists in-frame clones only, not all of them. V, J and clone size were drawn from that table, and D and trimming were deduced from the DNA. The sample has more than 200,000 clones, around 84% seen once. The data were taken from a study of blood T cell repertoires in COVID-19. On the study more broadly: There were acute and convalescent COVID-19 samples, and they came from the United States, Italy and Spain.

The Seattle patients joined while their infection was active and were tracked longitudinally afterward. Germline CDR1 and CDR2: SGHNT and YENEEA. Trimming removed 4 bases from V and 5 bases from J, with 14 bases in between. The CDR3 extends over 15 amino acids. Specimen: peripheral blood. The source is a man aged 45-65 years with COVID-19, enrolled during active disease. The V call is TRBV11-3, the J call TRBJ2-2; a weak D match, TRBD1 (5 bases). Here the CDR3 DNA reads TGTGCCAGCAGCTCTTCGGTAGGGGTTACCGGGGAGCTGTTTTTT. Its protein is CASSSSVGVTGELFF.